The clone carrying this TCR beta chain has just a few counts. What it recognizes is unknown. The CDR3 contains 14 residues. In germline, CDR1 is SEHNR, CDR2 FQNEAQ (reference sequence). Trimming shortened V by 3 bases and J by 4 bases, and 9 bases separated the two germline ends. The donors were part of the validation cohort of 100 to 150 subjects. That cohort was separate from the first cohort, which comprised 666 subjects. The sample comes from a study of cytomegalovirus exposure and HLA in healthy donors. Measured with immunoSEQ multiplex PCR; TCRdb has only the in-frame clones, and not every one. The table includes around 200,000 clones, about 81% detected once. Findings of the study overall: Most observed TCR sequences were rare, whereas some public TCRs were detected in many donors. Both high specificity and high sensitivity reportedly marked the classifier's diagnosis of cytomegalovirus status. Researchers reported that three CMV-associated chains were confirmed in vitro as CMV antigen-specific.

This rearrangement joins TRBV7-9 to TRBJ1-4; maybe TRBD1 (5 bases). The TCR sequence derives from a woman in her 30s in good health and CMV-seronegative. Material for sequencing was PBMCs. The CDR3 region is CASSFLGVNEKLFF. CDR3 in DNA: TGTGCCAGCAGCTTTCTAGGGGTTAATGAAAAACTGTTTTTT.